This TCR beta chain is drawn from a study of shared clonotypes between healthy human individuals. The trim removed 7 bases at V and 5 bases at J, leaving 5 bases unmatched. This CDR3 has 13 residues. Germline lookup yields CDR1 SGHRS and CDR2 YFSETQ. The assay was immunoSEQ multiplex PCR, and TCRdb's table has in-frame clones only and misses some. The profile shows about 2.4 million clones, more than 90% of them singletons. The gene calls are TRBV5-1 and TRBJ1-4, with 7 bases lining up with TRBD1. Sequencing was performed on naive CD4+ T cells sorted from blood. The subset is: CD45RA+ positively selected. The receptor was derived from a man aged 18-30 years in good health. CDR3 coding DNA: TGCGCCAGCGGGAAACAGGGGAATGAAAAACTGTTTTTT. This translates into CASGKQGNEKLFF.